Presented here are 2 T cell receptor beta chains from one specimen sequenced in a study of cytomegalovirus exposure and HLA in healthy donors. Vbeta (60) and Jbeta (13) primers were used in the PCR. Data came from immunoSEQ multiplex PCR; TCRdb stores just in-frame clones and leaves some out. The sample has about 130,000 clones, 80% seen once. The sequenced material came from PBMCs. The receptors derive from a man younger than 40 in good health and CMV-seronegative.

In its sample, this clone was seen once. This chain links TRBV9 with TRBJ2-7; TRBD2 matches 10 bases. V lost 0 bases, J lost 3 bases, and 3 bases stayed unmatched. Germline V lookup: CDR1 SGDLS, CDR2 YYNGEE. This CDR3 has 15 residues. The CDR3 is CASSVATSGIYEQYF. The DNA for the CDR3 is TGTGCCAGCAGCGTAGCAACTAGCGGGATCTACGAGCAGTACTTC.

V usage is TRBV5-1 and J usage is TRBJ2-7; a weak D match, TRBD2 (6 bases). The CDR3 contains 15 residues. V lost 0 bases and J lost 3, with 13 bases in between. Germline assignment: CDR1 SGHRS and CDR2 YFSETQ. CDR3: CASSLGGTSNYEQYF. Here the CDR3 DNA reads TGCGCCAGCAGCTTGGGAGGCACTAGCAACTACGAGCAGTACTTC.